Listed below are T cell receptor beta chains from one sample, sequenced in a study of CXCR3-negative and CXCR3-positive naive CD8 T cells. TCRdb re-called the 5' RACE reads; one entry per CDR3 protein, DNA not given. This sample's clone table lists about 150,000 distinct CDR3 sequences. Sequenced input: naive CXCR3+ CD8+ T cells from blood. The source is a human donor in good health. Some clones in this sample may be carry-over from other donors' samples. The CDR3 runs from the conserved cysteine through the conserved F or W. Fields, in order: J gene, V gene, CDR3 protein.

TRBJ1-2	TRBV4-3	CASSQDWAGQDGYTF
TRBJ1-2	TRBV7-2	CASRLEPGSSYGYTF
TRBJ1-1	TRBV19	CASSIYGTLNTEAFF
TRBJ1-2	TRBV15	CATSVRQGNLNGYTF
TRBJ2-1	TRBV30	CARSVLSGGAYNEQFF
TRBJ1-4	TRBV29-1	CSVPGATNEKLFF
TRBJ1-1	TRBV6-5	CASSYLGGASTEAFF
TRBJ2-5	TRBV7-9	CASTRPGPQETQYF
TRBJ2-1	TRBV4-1	CASSRHGDSYNEQFF
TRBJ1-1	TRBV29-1	CSVEAGMNTEAFF
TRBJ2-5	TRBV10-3	CAISESLGQGGTIQETQYF
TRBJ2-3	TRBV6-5	CASSFTGTGGGIEADTQYF
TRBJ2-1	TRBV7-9	CASSPPGANEQFF
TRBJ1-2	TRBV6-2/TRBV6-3	CASSYETAYGYTF
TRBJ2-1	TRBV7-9	CASSFLAGGRTDEQFF
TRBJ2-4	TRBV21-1	CASAGEDKNIQYF
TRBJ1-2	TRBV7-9	CASRLTGGAFSGYTF
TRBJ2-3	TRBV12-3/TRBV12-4	CASRTGTGSTDTQYF
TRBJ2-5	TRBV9	CASSVASVPETQYF
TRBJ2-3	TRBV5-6	CASSQPLEGGLLPSTDTQYF
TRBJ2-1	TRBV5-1	CASSPELHEQFF
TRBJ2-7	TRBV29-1	CSVEGTLGYEQYF
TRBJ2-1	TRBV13	CASLKNPSGSSEQFF
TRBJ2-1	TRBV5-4	CASSLTKNEQFF
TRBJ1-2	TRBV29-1	CSVEGAWHGYTF
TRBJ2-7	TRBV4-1	CASSQTSGSGYEQYF
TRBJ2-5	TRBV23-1	CASSQWGGLQETQYF
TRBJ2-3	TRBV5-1	CASSLASGSTDTQYF
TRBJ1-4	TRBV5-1	CASSLGPGLDEKLFF
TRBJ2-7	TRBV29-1	CSVVPIGTGINYEQYF
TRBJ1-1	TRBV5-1	CASSVGQGRGTEAFF
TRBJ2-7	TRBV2	CASKSGPTASSQKSYEQYF
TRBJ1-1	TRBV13	CASSLGPVNTEAFF
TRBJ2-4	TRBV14	CASSQVQGRAKNIQYF
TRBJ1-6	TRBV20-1	CSARQGRDNSPLHF
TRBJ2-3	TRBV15	CATSREIAGDPDTQYF
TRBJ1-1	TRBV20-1	CSARVMGIAEAFF
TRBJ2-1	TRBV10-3	CAISESPDEQFF
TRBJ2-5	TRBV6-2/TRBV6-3	CASSYGPGGSQETQYF
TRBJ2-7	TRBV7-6	CASSLDTTTYEQYF
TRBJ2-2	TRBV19	CASSFRAAPGELFF